The clone carrying this T cell receptor (beta chain) showed up just once. The ends were cut back, 0 bases at V and 7 bases at J, with 13 bases in the middle. The CDR3 contains 14 residues. The V gene's germline CDR1 is SGHRS and CDR2 YFSETQ. The data were taken from a study of OX40 agonist ivuxolimab in advanced cancers. As for the study in general: Every 2 weeks, patients got intravenous ivuxolimab at one of six dose levels (0.01-10 mg/kg). Three patients, one with hepatocellular carcinoma and two with cutaneous melanoma, responded partially.

This table comes from immunoSEQ multiplex PCR, and its TCRdb copy is limited to in-frame clones, with some not included. Among over 75,000 clones, 90% to 95% were seen once, and the ten largest hold approximately 2.9%. The chain joins TRBV5-1 to TRBJ1-2, with D uncertain. The material was CD4+ or CD8+ T cells sorted from blood, obtained in a trial of the OX40 agonist ivuxolimab. The sequence was obtained from an adult with an advanced solid tumor such as melanoma, head and neck, liver or kidney cancer. CDR3 in amino acids: CASSLAGPSGGYTF. CDR3 DNA sequence: TGCGCCAGCAGCTTGGCCGGGCCTTCTGGTGGCTACACCTTC.